These T cell receptor beta chains were read from a single sample in a study of post-analysis software for immune sequencing data. TCRdb re-analysed the PCR reads in MiXCR, keeping a single row per CDR3 protein. The table shows some 890,000 distinct CDR3 sequences, with about 53% occurring only once. Input material: blood. The receptor set was obtained from a girl under 18 with multiple sclerosis. Both conserved end residues are part of each CDR3. D genes are given only for firm matches. The size of a clone is reported for some rows only, either as once, few or many, or as a class for expanded clones.

cdr3_aa cdr3_nt d_call v_call clone_size j_call
CASSSDTAREQYF TGTGCCAGCAGTTCCGACACGGCAAGAGAGCAGTACTTC - TRBV12-3/TRBV12-4 few TRBJ2-7
CAIQRQGASGPRKSYNEQFF TGTGCCATCCAAAGACAGGGGGCTAGCGGTCCAAGAAAGTCCTACAATGAGCAGTTCTTC TRBD1 TRBV12-3/TRBV12-4 few TRBJ2-1
CASSQGKTGTGQPQHF TGCGCCAGCAGCCAGGGTAAGACAGGAACGGGGCAGCCCCAGCATTTT - TRBV4-1 - TRBJ1-5
CASSPGSSGYNEQFF TGTGCCAGCAGCCCCGGTTCTAGCGGCTACAATGAGCAGTTCTTC TRBD2 TRBV6-5 - TRBJ2-1
CSAREGTGYPEAFF TGCAGTGCTAGAGAGGGGACAGGGTATCCTGAAGCTTTCTTT TRBD1 TRBV20-1 - TRBJ1-1
CASSPRAGRGNQPQHF TGTGCCAGCAGCCCCAGGGCAGGGAGAGGAAATCAGCCCCAGCATTTT - TRBV11-2 few TRBJ1-5
CASSLAVVALADTQYF TGTGCCAGCAGCTTGGCGGTGGTAGCGCTCGCAGATACGCAGTATTTT - TRBV5-6 - TRBJ2-3
CASSPVNEQFF TGTGCCAGCAGTCCTGTCAATGAGCAGTTCTTC - TRBV12-3/TRBV12-4 few TRBJ2-1
CSAIRDRGVEQYF TGCAGTGCTATCCGGGACAGGGGGGTCGAGCAGTACTTC TRBD1 TRBV20-1 - TRBJ2-7
CASSPKSGSYNEQFF TGTGCCAGCAGCCCGAAATCGGGGTCCTACAATGAGCAGTTCTTC - TRBV12-3/TRBV12-4 - TRBJ2-1
CASQGPDRVNGYTF TGTGCCAGCCAGGGCCCGGACAGGGTGAATGGCTACACCTTC TRBD1 TRBV12-3/TRBV12-4 - TRBJ1-2
CASSAGLAGGHEQYF TGTGCCAGCAGCGCCGGACTAGCGGGGGGGCATGAGCAGTACTTC TRBD2 TRBV11-2 - TRBJ2-7
CATSRDPKVYPWSNEQFF TGTGCCACCAGCAGAGATCCTAAGGTTTACCCGTGGTCCAATGAGCAGTTCTTC - TRBV15 - TRBJ2-1
CASNERDLAKNIQYF TGTGCCAGCAATGAGCGGGATCTAGCCAAAAACATTCAGTACTTC TRBD2 TRBV2 few TRBJ2-4
CASSPSLARSTDAQYF TGTGCCAGCAGCCCATCACTAGCGCGGAGCACAGATGCGCAGTATTTT TRBD2 TRBV12-3/TRBV12-4 - TRBJ2-3
CASSHVTGRGDTEAFF TGCGCCAGCAGCCACGTAACAGGGCGAGGTGACACTGAAGCTTTCTTT - TRBV4-1 once TRBJ1-1
CASSGRGPNTEAFF TGTGCCAGCTCGGGTCGGGGTCCGAACACTGAAGCTTTCTTT - TRBV18 few TRBJ1-1
CSVRISSADTQYF TGCAGTGTCCGTATATCTAGCGCAGATACGCAGTATTTT - TRBV20-1 few TRBJ2-3
CSVDRDSSSYNEQFF TGCAGCGTCGACCGGGACTCAAGCTCCTACAATGAGCAGTTCTTC - TRBV29-1 - TRBJ2-1
CSARGQGSMNTEAFF TGCAGTGCTAGAGGACAGGGGAGCATGAACACTGAAGCTTTCTTT TRBD1 TRBV20-1 - TRBJ1-1
CASSPDREVADTQYF TGTGCCAGCAGCCCCGACAGGGAAGTTGCAGATACGCAGTATTTT TRBD1 TRBV7-2 once TRBJ2-3
CSAKRGQGLNEQFF TGCAGTGCTAAAAGAGGACAGGGACTCAATGAGCAGTTCTTC TRBD1 TRBV20-1 - TRBJ2-1
CASSWGTTGGNQPQHF TGTGCCAGCAGTTGGGGAACTACAGGAGGCAATCAGCCCCAGCATTTT - TRBV12-3/TRBV12-4 - TRBJ1-5
CASSFRTSGGSSAYEQYF TGCGCCAGCAGCTTCCGGACTAGCGGGGGGTCATCAGCTTACGAGCAGTACTTC TRBD2 TRBV5-1 - TRBJ2-7
CSARDKGQGAGYGYTF TGCAGTGCTAGAGATAAGGGACAGGGGGCAGGGTATGGCTACACCTTC TRBD1 TRBV20-1 - TRBJ1-2
CATSRAQSYEAFF TGTGCCACCAGCAGAGCACAGAGCTATGAAGCTTTCTTT - TRBV15 few TRBJ1-1
CSANRQSLAQYF TGCAGTGCTAACCGCCAGTCTTTGGCGCAGTATTTT - TRBV20-1 few TRBJ2-3
CASSDTGGDYEQYF TGTGCCAGCAGTGACACAGGGGGGGACTACGAGCAGTACTTC - TRBV25-1 once TRBJ2-7
CASSPSLDYEQYF TGTGCCAGCAGCCCGAGCCTCGACTACGAGCAGTACTTC - TRBV3-1 - TRBJ2-7
CASSFGQDQETQYF TGTGCCAGCAGTTTTGGACAGGACCAAGAGACCCAGTACTTC TRBD1 TRBV27 - TRBJ2-5
CASSTQGEGNQPQHF TGTGCCAGCAGTACACAGGGGGAGGGCAATCAGCCCCAGCATTTT TRBD1 TRBV6-1 - TRBJ1-5
CASSTPQITDTQYF TGCGCCAGCAGCACCCCACAGATCACAGATACGCAGTATTTT - TRBV4-1 - TRBJ2-3
CASGDFYNSPLHF TGTGCCAGCGGCGACTTCTATAATTCACCCCTCCACTTT - TRBV12-3/TRBV12-4 - TRBJ1-6
CATGRAGKGTEAFF TGTGCCACCGGCAGGGCAGGGAAGGGTACTGAAGCTTTCTTT - TRBV15 - TRBJ1-1
CSVGQPTDTQYF TGCAGCGTTGGGCAGCCCACAGATACGCAGTATTTT - TRBV29-1 once TRBJ2-3
CSARPSGSYEQYF TGCAGTGCTAGGCCTAGCGGCTCCTACGAGCAGTACTTC TRBD2 TRBV20-1 - TRBJ2-7
CASSLASGRVEQFF TGTGCCAGCAGCTTAGCCAGCGGGCGGGTTGAGCAGTTCTTC - TRBV7-6 - TRBJ2-1
CASSRGGFEYYEQYF TGTGCCAGCAGTCGGGGGGGCTTCGAATACTACGAGCAGTACTTC TRBD2 TRBV12-3/TRBV12-4 - TRBJ2-7
CASSLAVGANYGYTF TGTGCCAGCAGCCTCGCAGTGGGGGCTAACTATGGCTACACCTTC - TRBV7-9 - TRBJ1-2
CAISESGHMNTEAFF TGTGCCATCAGTGAGTCTGGACACATGAACACTGAAGCTTTCTTT - TRBV10-3 - TRBJ1-1
CASSLLSGTSTYEQFF TGTGCCAGCAGCTTGCTTAGTGGGACTAGTACCTATGAGCAGTTCTTC TRBD2 TRBV5-5 - TRBJ2-1
CASSLTTRNYNEQFF TGTGCCAGCAGCTTAACCACCAGGAACTACAATGAGCAGTTCTTC - TRBV7-9 - TRBJ2-1
CSAPWGIGFGETQYF TGCAGTGCCCCCTGGGGGATTGGTTTTGGAGAGACCCAGTACTTC - TRBV20-1 - TRBJ2-5
CASSQVVRGQVYNEQFF TGTGCCAGCAGCCAAGTTGTCAGGGGGCAGGTCTACAATGAGCAGTTCTTC TRBD1 TRBV4-2 - TRBJ2-1
CASSQDVRELDQETQYF TGTGCCAGCAGCCAAGATGTCCGGGAGCTCGACCAAGAGACCCAGTACTTC - TRBV14 few TRBJ2-5
CASSHAGSWDEQYF TGTGCCAGCAGCCATGCGGGATCCTGGGACGAGCAGTACTTC - TRBV7-8 few TRBJ2-7
CATSRDRGLSNQPQHF TGTGCCACCAGCAGAGACAGGGGGCTCAGCAATCAGCCCCAGCATTTT TRBD1 TRBV15 - TRBJ1-5
CATRALAVVLPSEQFF TGTGCCACCCGAGCCCTAGCGGTCGTTCTTCCCAGTGAGCAGTTCTTC TRBD2 TRBV24-1 few TRBJ2-1
CASSLSTGFNEAFF TGCGCCAGCAGCCTATCGACAGGTTTCAATGAAGCTTTCTTT - TRBV5-1 few TRBJ1-1
CSASGLASFPETQYF TGCAGTGCTTCGGGACTAGCCTCTTTCCCAGAGACCCAGTACTTC TRBD2 TRBV20-1 few TRBJ2-5
CASSDGPLYEQYF TGTGCCAGCAGCGATGGACCCCTCTACGAGCAGTACTTC - TRBV7-9 - TRBJ2-7
CASSLGTSTNEQYF TGCGCCAGCAGCCTCGGGACCTCGACCAACGAGCAGTACTTC - TRBV4-1 - TRBJ2-7
CASSNRGRRERPYNEQFF TGTGCCAGCAGCAACCGAGGTAGGCGGGAACGACCGTACAATGAGCAGTTCTTC - TRBV21-1 few TRBJ2-1
CASSQQGYQGYTF TGTGCCAGCAGTCAACAGGGGTATCAGGGCTACACCTTC TRBD1 TRBV6-5 few TRBJ1-2